This T cell receptor (beta chain) was captured by sequencing in a study of response to subunit inactivated influenza vaccine. The CDR3 loop spans 12 amino acids. Germline assignment: CDR1 SQVTM and CDR2 ANQGSEA. V was clipped by 5 bases and J by 6 bases, with 11 bases between them. TCRdb analysed the RT-PCR reads with MiXCR anew, one entry per CDR3 protein. The table records approximately 500,000 distinct CDR3 sequences, under 30% of them present only once. This clonotype was seen ten or more times. The sample was also reused in another study, on T cells expressing NK-cell markers. That report notes: The authors made TCR beta cDNA libraries by 5'RACE template switching. This switching added a universal primer site and UMIs. Most of the eight sequenced donors tested HCMV-seropositive; one tested seronegative. Dominant NKG2C+ clonotypes accounted for about 1.0-8% of CD8+ T cells in about 6 donors.

The TCR sequence derives from a man over 45 who received an inactivated influenza vaccine. The chain employs TRBV29-1 and TRBJ2-1, with D unclear. The sequences come from CD4+ T cells sorted from PBMCs, collected 11 to 12 days after vaccination. DNA for the CDR3: TGCAGCGTTAAAGGCTCTATCAATGAGCAGTTCTTC. It specifies CSVKGSINEQFF.